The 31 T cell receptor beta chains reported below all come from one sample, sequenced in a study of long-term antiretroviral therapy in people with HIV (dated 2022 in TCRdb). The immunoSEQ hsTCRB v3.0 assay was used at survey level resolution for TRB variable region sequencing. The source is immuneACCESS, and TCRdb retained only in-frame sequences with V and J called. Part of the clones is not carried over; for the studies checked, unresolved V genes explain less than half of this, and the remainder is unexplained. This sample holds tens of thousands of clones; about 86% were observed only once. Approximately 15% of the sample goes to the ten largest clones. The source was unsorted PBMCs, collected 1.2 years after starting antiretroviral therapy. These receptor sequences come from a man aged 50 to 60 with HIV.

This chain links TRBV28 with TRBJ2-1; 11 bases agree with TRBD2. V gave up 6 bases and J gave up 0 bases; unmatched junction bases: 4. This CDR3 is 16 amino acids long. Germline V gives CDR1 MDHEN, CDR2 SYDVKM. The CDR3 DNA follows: TGTGCCAGCAGGCCTAGCGGGGGGTCCTCCTACAATGAGCAGTTCTTC. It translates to CASRPSGGSSYNEQFF. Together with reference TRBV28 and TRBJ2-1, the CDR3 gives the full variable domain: DVKVTQSSRYLVKRTGEKVFLECVQDMDHENMFWYRQDPGLGLRLIYFSYDVKMKEKGDIPEGYSVSREKKERFSLILESASTNQTSMYLCASRPSGGSSYNEQFFGPGTRLTVL.

The CDR3 DNA reads as TGTGCCAGCAGCCTAGGGACTAGCGGGGGGATCCAAGAGACCCAGTACTTC. This sequence encodes CASSLGTSGGIQETQYF. This sequence joins TRBV4-2 and TRBJ2-5, with 15 nucleotides matching TRBD2. V lost 4 bases, J lost 1 base, and 4 bases stayed unmatched. There are 17 residues in the CDR3. Germline loops: CDR1 LGHNA, CDR2 YNFKEQ.

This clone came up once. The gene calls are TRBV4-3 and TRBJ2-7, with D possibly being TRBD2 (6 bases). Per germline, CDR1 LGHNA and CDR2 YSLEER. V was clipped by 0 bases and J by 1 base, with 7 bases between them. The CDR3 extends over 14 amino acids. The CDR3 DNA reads TGCGCCAGCAGCCAAGATGGGGGGTCCTACGAGCAGTACTTC. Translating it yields CASSQDGGSYEQYF.

CDR3 sequence: CASSGRTPIPEAFF. The CDR3 DNA follows: TGTGCCAGCAGCGGGAGGACCCCGATCCCCGAAGCTTTCTTT. V and J are TRBV11-1 and TRBJ1-1; D gene uncertain. The CDR3 loop spans 14 amino acids. Trimming shortened V by 5 bases and J by 8 bases, and 18 bases separated the two germline ends. Germline CDR1 is SGHAT and CDR2 is FQDESV (reference sequence).

Here the CDR3 reads CSAVTGEEAFF. CDR3 nucleotides: TGCAGCGCCGTGACAGGGGAAGAAGCTTTCTTT. This chain connects TRBV29-1 to TRBJ1-1, with 8 bases that match TRBD1. This CDR3 comprises 11 residues. The germline V gene encodes CDR1 SQVTM and CDR2 ANQGSEA. V shed 7 bases, J shed 8 bases, and the junction held 6 bases outside the gene matches. Drawing the rest from reference TRBV29-1 and TRBJ1-1, the complete variable domain is SAVISQKPSRDICQRGTSLTIQCQVDSQVTMMFWYRQQPGQSLTLIATANQGSEATYESGFVIDKFPISRPNLTFSTLTVSNMSPEDSSIYLCSAVTGEEAFFGQGTRLTVV.

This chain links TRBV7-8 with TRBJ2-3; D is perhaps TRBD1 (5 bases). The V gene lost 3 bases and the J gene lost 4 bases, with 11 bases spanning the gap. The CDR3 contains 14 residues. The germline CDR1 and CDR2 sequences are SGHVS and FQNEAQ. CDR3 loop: CASSLSGSADTQYF. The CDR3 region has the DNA TGTGCCAGCAGCTTGTCAGGGTCAGCAGATACGCAGTATTTT.

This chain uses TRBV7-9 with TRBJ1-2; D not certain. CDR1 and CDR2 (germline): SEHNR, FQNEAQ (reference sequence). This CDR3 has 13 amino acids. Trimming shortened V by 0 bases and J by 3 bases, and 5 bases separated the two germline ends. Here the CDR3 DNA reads TGTGCCAGCAGCTTAGCGGAGGACTATGGCTACACCTTC. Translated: CASSLAEDYGYTF.

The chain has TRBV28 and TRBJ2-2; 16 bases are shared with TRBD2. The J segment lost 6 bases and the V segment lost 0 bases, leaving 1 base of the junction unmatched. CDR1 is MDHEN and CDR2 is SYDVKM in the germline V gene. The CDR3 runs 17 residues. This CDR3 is CASSLWGLAGGPGELFF. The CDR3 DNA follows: TGTGCCAGCAGTTTATGGGGACTAGCGGGGGGGCCCGGGGAGCTGTTTTTT. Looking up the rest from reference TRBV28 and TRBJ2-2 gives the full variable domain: DVKVTQSSRYLVKRTGEKVFLECVQDMDHENMFWYRQDPGLGLRLIYFSYDVKMKEKGDIPEGYSVSREKKERFSLILESASTNQTSMYLCASSLWGLAGGPGELFFGEGSRLTVL.

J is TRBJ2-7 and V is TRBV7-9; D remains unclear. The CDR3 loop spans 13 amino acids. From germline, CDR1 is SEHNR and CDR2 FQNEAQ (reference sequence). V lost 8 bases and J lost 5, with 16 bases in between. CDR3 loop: CASLVDVFDEQYF. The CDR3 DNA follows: TGTGCCAGCCTAGTAGACGTATTCGACGAGCAGTACTTC.

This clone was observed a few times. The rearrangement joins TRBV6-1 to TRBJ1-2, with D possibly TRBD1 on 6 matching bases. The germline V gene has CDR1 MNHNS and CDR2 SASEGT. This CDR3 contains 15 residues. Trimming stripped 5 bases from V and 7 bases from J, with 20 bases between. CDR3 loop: CASSNTGRGPGGYTF. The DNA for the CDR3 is TGTGCCAGCAGTAATACAGGGAGGGGACCAGGTGGCTACACCTTC.

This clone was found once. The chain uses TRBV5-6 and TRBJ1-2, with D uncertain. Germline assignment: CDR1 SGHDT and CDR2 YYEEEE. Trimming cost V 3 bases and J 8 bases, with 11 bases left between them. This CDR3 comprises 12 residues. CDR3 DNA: TGTGCCAGCAGCTCCCTTCCGGGGGGCTACACCTTC. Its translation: CASSSLPGGYTF.

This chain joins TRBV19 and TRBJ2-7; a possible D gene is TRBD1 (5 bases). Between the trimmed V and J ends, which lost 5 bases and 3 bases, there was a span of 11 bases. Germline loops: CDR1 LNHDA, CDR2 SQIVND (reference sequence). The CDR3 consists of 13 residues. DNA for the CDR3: TGTGCCAGTAGTTCCCAAGGGGTCTACGAGCAGTACTTC. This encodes CASSSQGVYEQYF.

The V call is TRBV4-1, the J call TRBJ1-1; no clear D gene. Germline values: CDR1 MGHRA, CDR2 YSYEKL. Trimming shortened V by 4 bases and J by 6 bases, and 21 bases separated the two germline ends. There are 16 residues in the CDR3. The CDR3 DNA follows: TGCGCCAGCAGCCTAAATTGGGGAACAGATGACGCTGAAGCTTTCTTT. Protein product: CASSLNWGTDDAEAFF.

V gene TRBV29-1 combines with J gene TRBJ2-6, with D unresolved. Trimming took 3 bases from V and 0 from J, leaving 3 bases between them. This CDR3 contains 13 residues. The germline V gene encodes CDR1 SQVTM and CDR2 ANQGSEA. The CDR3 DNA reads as TGCAGCGTTGACGACTCTGGGGCCAACGTCCTGACTTTC. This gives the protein CSVDDSGANVLTF.

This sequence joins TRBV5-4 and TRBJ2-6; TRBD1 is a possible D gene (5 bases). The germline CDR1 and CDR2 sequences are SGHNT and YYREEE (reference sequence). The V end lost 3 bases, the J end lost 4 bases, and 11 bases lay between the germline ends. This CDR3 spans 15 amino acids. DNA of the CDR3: TGTGCCAGCAGCTGGGGCGCGACCGGGGCCAACGTCCTGACTTTC. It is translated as CASSWGATGANVLTF.

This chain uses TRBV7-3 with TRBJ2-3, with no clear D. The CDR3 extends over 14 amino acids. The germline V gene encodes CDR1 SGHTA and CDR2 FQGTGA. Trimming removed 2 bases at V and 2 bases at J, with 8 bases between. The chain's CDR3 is CASSLEPSTDTQYF. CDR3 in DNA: TGTGCCAGCAGCTTAGAGCCTTCCACAGATACGCAGTATTTT.

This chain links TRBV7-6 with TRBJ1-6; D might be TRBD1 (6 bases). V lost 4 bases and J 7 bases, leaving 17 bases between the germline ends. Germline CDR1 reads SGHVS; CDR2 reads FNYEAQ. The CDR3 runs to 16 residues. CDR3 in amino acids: CASSSRGPAENSPLHF. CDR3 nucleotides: TGTGCCAGCAGCTCCAGGGGACCGGCCGAAAATTCACCCCTCCACTTT.

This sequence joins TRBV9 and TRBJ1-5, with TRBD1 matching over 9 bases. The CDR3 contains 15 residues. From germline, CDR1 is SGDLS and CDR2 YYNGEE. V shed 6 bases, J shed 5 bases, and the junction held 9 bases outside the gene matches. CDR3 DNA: TGTGCCAGCATCCTCCCGGACAGGGGCCATCAGCCCCAGCATTTT. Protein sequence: CASILPDRGHQPQHF.

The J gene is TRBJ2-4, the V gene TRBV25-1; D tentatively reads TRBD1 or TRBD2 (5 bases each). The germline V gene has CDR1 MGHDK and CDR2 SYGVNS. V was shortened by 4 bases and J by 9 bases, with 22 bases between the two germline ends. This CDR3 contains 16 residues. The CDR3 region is CASSGARGPDETIQYF. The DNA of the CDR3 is TGTGCCAGCAGTGGAGCAAGGGGACCGGACGAGACCATTCAGTACTTC.

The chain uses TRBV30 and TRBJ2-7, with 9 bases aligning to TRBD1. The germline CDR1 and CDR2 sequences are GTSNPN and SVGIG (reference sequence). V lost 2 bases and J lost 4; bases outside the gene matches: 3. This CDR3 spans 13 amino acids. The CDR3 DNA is TGTGCCTGGAGTTACAGGGGGCCGTACGAGCAGTACTTC. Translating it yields CAWSYRGPYEQYF.

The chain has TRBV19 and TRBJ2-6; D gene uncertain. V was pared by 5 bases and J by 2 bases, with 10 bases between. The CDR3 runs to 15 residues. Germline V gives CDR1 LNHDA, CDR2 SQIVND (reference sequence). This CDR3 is CASSFLSAGANVLTF. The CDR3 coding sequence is TGTGCCAGTAGTTTTCTGTCGGCTGGGGCCAACGTCCTGACTTTC.

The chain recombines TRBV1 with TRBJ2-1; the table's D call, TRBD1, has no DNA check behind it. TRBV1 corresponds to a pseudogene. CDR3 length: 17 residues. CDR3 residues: CTSSLGHQERINNEQFF. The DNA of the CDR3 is TGCACCAGCAGCCTGGGACACCAGGAACGAATAAACAATGAGCAGTTCTTC.

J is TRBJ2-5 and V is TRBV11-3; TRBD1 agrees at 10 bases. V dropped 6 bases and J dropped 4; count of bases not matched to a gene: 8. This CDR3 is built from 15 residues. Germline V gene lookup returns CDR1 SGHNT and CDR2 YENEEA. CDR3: CASSSGTGALETQYF. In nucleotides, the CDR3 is TGTGCCAGCAGTTCCGGGACAGGGGCACTAGAGACCCAGTACTTC. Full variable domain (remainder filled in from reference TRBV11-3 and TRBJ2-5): EAGVVQSPRYKIIEKKQPVAFWCNPISGHNTLYWYLQNLGQGPELLIRYENEEAVDDSQLPKDRFSAERLKGVDSTLKIQPAELGDSAVYLCASSSGTGALETQYFGPGTRLLVL.

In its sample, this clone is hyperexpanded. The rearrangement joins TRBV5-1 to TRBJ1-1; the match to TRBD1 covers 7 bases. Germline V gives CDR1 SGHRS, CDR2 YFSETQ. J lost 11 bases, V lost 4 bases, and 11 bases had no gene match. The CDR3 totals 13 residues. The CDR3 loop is CASSPDRVAWAFF. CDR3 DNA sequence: TGCGCCAGCAGCCCCGACAGGGTTGCATGGGCTTTCTTT.

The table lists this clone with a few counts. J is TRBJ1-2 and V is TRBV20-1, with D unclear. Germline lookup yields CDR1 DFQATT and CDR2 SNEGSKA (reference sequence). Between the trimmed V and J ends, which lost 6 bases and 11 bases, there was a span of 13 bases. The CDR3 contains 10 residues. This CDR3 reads CSAQFLEYTF. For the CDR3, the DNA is TGCAGTGCCCAATTCTTGGAGTACACCTTC.

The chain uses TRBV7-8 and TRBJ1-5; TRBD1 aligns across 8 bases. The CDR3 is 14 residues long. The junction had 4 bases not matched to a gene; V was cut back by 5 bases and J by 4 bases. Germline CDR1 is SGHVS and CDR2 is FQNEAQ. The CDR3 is CASSLRTGNQPQHF. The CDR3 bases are TGTGCCAGCAGCCTACGGACAGGGAATCAGCCCCAGCATTTT.

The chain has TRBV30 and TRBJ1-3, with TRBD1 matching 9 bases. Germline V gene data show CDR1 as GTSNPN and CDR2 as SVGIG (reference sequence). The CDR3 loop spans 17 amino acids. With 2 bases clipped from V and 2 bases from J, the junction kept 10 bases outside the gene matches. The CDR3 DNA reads TGTGCCTGGAGTCCCGGGACAGGGAGGTTGGCTGGAAACACCATATATTTT. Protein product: CAWSPGTGRLAGNTIYF.

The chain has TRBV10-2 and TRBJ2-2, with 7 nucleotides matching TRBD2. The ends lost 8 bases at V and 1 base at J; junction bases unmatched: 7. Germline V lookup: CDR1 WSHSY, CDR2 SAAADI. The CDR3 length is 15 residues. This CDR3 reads CASGSGTMNTGELFF. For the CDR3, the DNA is TGCGCCAGCGGGTCCGGGACTATGAACACCGGGGAGCTGTTTTTT.

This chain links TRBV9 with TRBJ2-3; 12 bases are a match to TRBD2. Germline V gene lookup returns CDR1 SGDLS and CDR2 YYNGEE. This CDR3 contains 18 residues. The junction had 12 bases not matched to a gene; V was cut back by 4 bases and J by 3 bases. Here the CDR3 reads CASSPQGVLAGGTDTQYF. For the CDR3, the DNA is TGTGCCAGCAGCCCCCAGGGGGTACTAGCGGGGGGTACAGATACGCAGTATTTT.

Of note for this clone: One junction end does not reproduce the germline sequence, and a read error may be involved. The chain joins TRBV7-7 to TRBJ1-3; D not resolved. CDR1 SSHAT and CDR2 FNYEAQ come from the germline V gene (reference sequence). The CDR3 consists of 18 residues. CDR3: CASSLCRTGILSGNTIYF. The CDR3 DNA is TGTGCTAGCAGCTTATGTAGAACTGGCATACTCTCTGGAAACACCATATATTTT.

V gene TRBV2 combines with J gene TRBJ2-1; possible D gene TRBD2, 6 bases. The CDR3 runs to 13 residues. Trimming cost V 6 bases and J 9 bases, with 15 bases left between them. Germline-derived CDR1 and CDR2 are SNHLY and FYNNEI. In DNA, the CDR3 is TGTGCCAGCAGCCCGGGACTTAGGGGTGAGCAGTTCTTC. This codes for CASSPGLRGEQFF.